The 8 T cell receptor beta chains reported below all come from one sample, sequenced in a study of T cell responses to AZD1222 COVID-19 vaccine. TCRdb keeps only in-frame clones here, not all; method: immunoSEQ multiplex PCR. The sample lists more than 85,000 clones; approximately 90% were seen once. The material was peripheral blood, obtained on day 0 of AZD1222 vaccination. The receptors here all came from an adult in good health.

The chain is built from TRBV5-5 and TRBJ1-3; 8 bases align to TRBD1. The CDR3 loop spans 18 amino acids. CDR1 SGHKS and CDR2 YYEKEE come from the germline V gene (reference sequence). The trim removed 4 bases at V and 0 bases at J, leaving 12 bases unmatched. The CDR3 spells CASSPPPGQVYSGNTIYF. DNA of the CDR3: TGTGCCAGCAGCCCGCCTCCGGGACAGGTTTACTCTGGAAACACCATATATTTT.

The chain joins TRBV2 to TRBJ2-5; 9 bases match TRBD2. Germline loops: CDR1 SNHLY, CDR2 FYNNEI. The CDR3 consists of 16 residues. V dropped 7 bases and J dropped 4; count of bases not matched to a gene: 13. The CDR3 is CASNLVLAGALETQYF. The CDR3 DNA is TGTGCCAGCAACCTGGTGTTAGCGGGGGCTCTAGAGACCCAGTACTTC.

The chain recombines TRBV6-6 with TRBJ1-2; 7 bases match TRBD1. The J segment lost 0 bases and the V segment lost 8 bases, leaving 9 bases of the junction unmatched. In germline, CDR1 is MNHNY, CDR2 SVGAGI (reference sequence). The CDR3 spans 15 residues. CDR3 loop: CASGLGQAANYGYTF. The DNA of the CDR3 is TGTGCCAGCGGTTTAGGACAGGCGGCTAACTATGGCTACACCTTC.

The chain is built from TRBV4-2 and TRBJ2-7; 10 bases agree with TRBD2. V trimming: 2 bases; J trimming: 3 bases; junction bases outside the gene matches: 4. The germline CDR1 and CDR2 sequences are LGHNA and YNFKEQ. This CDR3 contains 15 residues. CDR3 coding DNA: TGTGCCAGCAGCCAAAGCGCTAGCGGGAGCTACGAGCAGTACTTC. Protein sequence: CASSQSASGSYEQYF.

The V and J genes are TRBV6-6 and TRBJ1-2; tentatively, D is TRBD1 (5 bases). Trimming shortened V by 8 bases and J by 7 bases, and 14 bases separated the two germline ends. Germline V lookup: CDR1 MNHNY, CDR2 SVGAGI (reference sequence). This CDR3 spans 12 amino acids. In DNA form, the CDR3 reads TGTGCCAGCGTTGGGGGGGTTCGTGGCTACACCTTC. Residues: CASVGGVRGYTF.

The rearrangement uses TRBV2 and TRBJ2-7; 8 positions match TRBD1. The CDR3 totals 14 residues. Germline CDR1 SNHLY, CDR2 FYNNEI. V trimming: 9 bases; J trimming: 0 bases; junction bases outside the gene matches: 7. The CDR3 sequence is CASFRDRSSYEQYF. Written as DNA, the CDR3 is TGTGCCAGTTTCCGGGACAGGTCCTCCTACGAGCAGTACTTC. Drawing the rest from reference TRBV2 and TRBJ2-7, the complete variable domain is EPEVTQTPSHQVTQMGQEVILRCVPISNHLYFYWYRQILGQKVEFLVSFYNNEISEKSEIFDDQFSVERPDGSNFTLKIRSTKLEDSAMYFCASFRDRSSYEQYFGPGTRLTVT.

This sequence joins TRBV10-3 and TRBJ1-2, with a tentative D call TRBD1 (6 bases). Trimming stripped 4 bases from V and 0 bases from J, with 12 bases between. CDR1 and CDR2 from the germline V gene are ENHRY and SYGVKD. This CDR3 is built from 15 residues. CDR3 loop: CAISAYDRTNYGYTF. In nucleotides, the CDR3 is TGTGCCATCAGTGCCTACGACAGGACTAACTATGGCTACACCTTC.

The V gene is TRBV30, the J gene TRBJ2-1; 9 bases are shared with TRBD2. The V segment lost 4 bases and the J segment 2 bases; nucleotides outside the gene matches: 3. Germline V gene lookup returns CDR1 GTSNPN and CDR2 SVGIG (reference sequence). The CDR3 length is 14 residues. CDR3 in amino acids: CAWNQREAYNEQFF. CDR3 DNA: TGTGCCTGGAATCAGCGGGAGGCCTACAATGAGCAGTTCTTC. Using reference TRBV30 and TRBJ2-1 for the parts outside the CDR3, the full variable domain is SQTIHQWPATLVQPVGSPLSLECTVEGTSNPNLYWYRQAAGRGLQLLFYSVGIGQISSEVPQNLSASRPQDRQFILSSKKLLLSDSGFYLCAWNQREAYNEQFFGPGTRLTVL.